The 32 T cell receptor beta chains given below trace back to one sample, sequenced in a study of cytomegalovirus exposure and HLA in healthy donors. It was with 60 Vbeta and 13 Jbeta primers that the PCR ran. Some clones are missing from TCRdb's copy, which holds only in-frame ones; the method was immunoSEQ multiplex PCR. The data hold roughly 130,000 clones, with 80% observed a single time. Sequencing was done on a sample of PBMCs. Source of these receptors: a man aged 35-49 years in good health and CMV-seronegative.

V usage is TRBV6-5 and J usage is TRBJ1-6; weak D call: TRBD1 (5 bases). CDR1 MNHEY and CDR2 SVGAGI come from the germline V gene. The length of the CDR3 is 16 residues. Trimming left V 2 bases short and J 7 bases short, with 15 bases between. The CDR3 bases are TGTGCCAGCAGTTACGGGGGGGGAGAACGAAATTCACCCCTCCACTTT. Translating gives CASSYGGGERNSPLHF.

The table lists this clone with a few counts. The chain recombines TRBV30 with TRBJ1-2, with 8 nucleotides matching TRBD1. Unmatched junction bases numbered 7, after V lost 2 bases and J lost 8 bases. The CDR3 runs 13 residues. CDR1 and CDR2 from the germline V gene are GTSNPN and SVGIG (reference sequence). The CDR3 region has the DNA TGTGCCTGGAGTAGGGACAGGCCGAGGGGCTACACCTTC. Encoded protein: CAWSRDRPRGYTF.

V gene TRBV5-1 combines with J gene TRBJ2-5, with 10 nucleotides matching TRBD2. V shed 0 bases and J 2 bases; nucleotides not matched to a gene: 4. Germline V lookup: CDR1 SGHRS, CDR2 YFSETQ. The length of the CDR3 is 16 residues. DNA for the CDR3: TGCGCCAGCAGCTTGGCGGCTAGCGGGGGTCAAGAGACCCAGTACTTC. Encoded protein: CASSLAASGGQETQYF.

The chain recombines TRBV7-2 with TRBJ2-7; 8 bases align to TRBD2. Losses at the gene ends were 1 base for V and 4 bases for J; bases not matched to a gene: 6. The CDR3 has 15 amino acids. Looked up from germline, CDR1 is SGHTA and CDR2 is FQGNSA. The DNA for the CDR3 is TGTGCCAGCAGCTTAGTGGCGGGAGGTGAATACGAGCAGTACTTC. Protein product: CASSLVAGGEYEQYF.

This chain connects TRBV6-4 to TRBJ1-3; the match to TRBD1 covers 9 bases. Unmatched junction bases numbered 15, after V lost 0 bases and J lost 0 bases. The CDR3 is 21 amino acids. Germline V CDR1 and CDR2: MRHNA, SNTAGT. Here the CDR3 DNA reads TGTGCCAGCAGTGACTCAGAGGACAGGGGCCGCATCGGGGACTCTGGAAACACCATATATTTT. Translating gives CASSDSEDRGRIGDSGNTIYF.

The chain employs TRBV4-2 and TRBJ1-1; no reliable D call. CDR3 size: 16 residues. Trimming cost V 4 bases and J 1 base, with 16 bases left between them. Germline CDR1 and CDR2: LGHNA and YNFKEQ. The chain's CDR3 is CASSPYEGQQNTEAFF. The CDR3 coding sequence is TGTGCCAGCAGCCCATACGAGGGTCAGCAGAACACTGAAGCTTTCTTT.

The chain joins TRBV18 to TRBJ1-1; D gene unclear. Germline V gives CDR1 KGHSH, CDR2 LQKENI. The germline V and J ends were trimmed by 3 bases and 0 bases, with 14 bases remaining between them. The CDR3 has 16 amino acids. The chain's CDR3 is CASSPFGELMNTEAFF. The CDR3 region has the DNA TGTGCCAGCTCACCCTTCGGTGAACTAATGAACACTGAAGCTTTCTTT.

As regards this clone: The sample carries other DNA sequences with the same CDR3. The V gene is TRBV5-1, the J gene TRBJ1-1; D might be TRBD1 (5 bases). The CDR3 covers 13 residues. Deletions cut 3 bases from V and 1 base from J, with 7 bases between. Germline CDR1 is SGHRS and CDR2 is YFSETQ. The DNA for the CDR3 is TGCGCCAGCAGCTCCGGACAGAACACTGAAGCTTTCTTT. Translation gives CASSSGQNTEAFF. The whole variable domain, remainder taken from reference TRBV5-1 and TRBJ1-1, is KAGVTQTPRYLIKTRGQQVTLSCSPISGHRSVSWYQQTPGQGLQFLFEYFSETQRNKGNFPGRFSGRQFSNSRSEMNVSTLELGDSALYLCASSSGQNTEAFFGQGTRLTVV.

The chain employs TRBV5-1 and TRBJ2-1, with TRBD2 matching 15 bases. V shed 4 bases and J 2 bases; nucleotides not matched to a gene: 10. The CDR3 is 19 residues long. The germline V gene has CDR1 SGHRS and CDR2 YFSETQ. The CDR3: CASSKNGLAGGSAYNEQFF. The CDR3 DNA sequence: TGCGCCAGCAGCAAAAATGGACTAGCGGGGGGGTCAGCCTACAATGAGCAGTTCTTC.

The chain uses TRBV6-6 and TRBJ1-1; a possible D gene is TRBD1 (6 bases). Germline V gene sequence: CDR1 MNHNY, CDR2 SVGAGI (reference sequence). Trimming shortened V by 5 bases and J by 6 bases, and 13 bases separated the two germline ends. The length of the CDR3 is 13 residues. CDR3 DNA sequence: TGTGCCAGCAGTCGACAGGAGCCGGCTGAAGCTTTCTTT. Protein: CASSRQEPAEAFF.

This clone was seen once. The V and J genes are TRBV9 and TRBJ1-2; 9 nucleotides line up with TRBD1. CDR1 SGDLS and CDR2 YYNGEE come from the germline V gene. With V trimmed by 4 bases and J by 8 bases, 12 bases remained unmatched. The CDR3 covers 15 residues. Here the CDR3 DNA reads TGTGCCAGCAGCCACCTATCCGGGACAGGGAACGGCTACACCTTC. Translating gives CASSHLSGTGNGYTF.

This clone has just one count. V gene TRBV28 combines with J gene TRBJ2-2, with TRBD2 matching 8 bases. CDR3 size: 15 residues. Germline CDR1 reads MDHEN; CDR2 reads SYDVKM. V shed 7 bases, J shed 2 bases, and the junction held 6 bases outside the gene matches. In DNA, the CDR3 is TGTGCCAGCAATGGCGGGGGGCTTAACACCGGGGAGCTGTTTTTT. Its protein is CASNGGGLNTGELFF.

In its sample, this clone was seen once. The chain recombines TRBV29-1 with TRBJ2-3, with 8 bases fitting TRBD2. The germline V gene has CDR1 SQVTM and CDR2 ANQGSEA. This CDR3 has 17 amino acids. J gave up 1 base and V 6 bases, and 15 bases lay outside the gene matches. The CDR3 reads CSVAPRGGPLGTDTQYF. The CDR3 DNA follows: TGCAGCGTCGCCCCCCGGGGGGGGCCCCTGGGCACAGATACGCAGTATTTT.

The chain joins TRBV5-1 to TRBJ2-3, with 10 bases aligning to TRBD2. The CDR3 is 15 amino acids. With V trimmed by 2 bases and J by 5 bases, 5 bases remained unmatched. CDR1 is SGHRS and CDR2 is YFSETQ in the germline V gene. CDR3 DNA sequence: TGCGCCAGCAGCTTCGGAGCGGGGGGGCGAGATACGCAGTATTTT. Its translation: CASSFGAGGRDTQYF.

This rearrangement joins TRBV10-3 to TRBJ1-2, with unresolved D. The length of the CDR3 is 14 residues. V dropped 1 base and J dropped 2 bases, with 8 bases sitting between them. Germline loops: CDR1 ENHRY, CDR2 SYGVKD. CDR3 nucleotides: TGTGCCATCAGTGAGTTCGACGGGAACTATGGCTACACCTTC. Protein: CAISEFDGNYGYTF.

The J gene is TRBJ2-2, the V gene TRBV2, with 7 bases matching TRBD1. V shed 5 bases, J shed 2 bases, and the junction held 8 bases outside the gene matches. The length of the CDR3 is 16 residues. The V gene's germline CDR1 is SNHLY and CDR2 FYNNEI. CDR3 sequence: CASSTRQGVNTGELFF. The CDR3 DNA reads TGTGCCAGCAGTACCCGACAGGGCGTTAACACCGGGGAGCTGTTTTTT.

This clone was seen a few times. J is TRBJ1-1 and V is TRBV19, with D tentatively TRBD1 (6 bases). Germline V CDR1 and CDR2: LNHDA, SQIVND (reference sequence). The CDR3 has 14 amino acids. Trimming pared 6 bases from V and 1 base from J, leaving 12 bases between. CDR3 residues: CASSPTTGNTEAFF. The CDR3, as DNA: TGTGCCAGTAGCCCAACGACAGGGAACACTGAAGCTTTCTTT.

V gene TRBV11-1 combines with J gene TRBJ1-2; D gene ambiguous. The CDR3 totals 15 residues. The germline V gene encodes CDR1 SGHAT and CDR2 FQDESV (reference sequence). V lost 3 bases, J lost 4 bases, and 15 bases lay in between. As DNA, the CDR3 is TGTGCCAGCAGCTTGACGGAGGGAATTGGCTATGGCTACACCTTC. This translates into CASSLTEGIGYGYTF.

The chain carries TRBV5-4 and TRBJ1-1; D may be TRBD1 (5 bases). Trimming shortened V by 4 bases and J by 5 bases, and 15 bases separated the two germline ends. Per the germline V gene, CDR1 is SGHNT and CDR2 is YYREEE (reference sequence). This CDR3 comprises 14 residues. The CDR3 DNA follows: TGTGCCAGCAGCCCCGCCCGGGGGAGGACTGAAGCTTTCTTT. It is translated as CASSPARGRTEAFF.

The chain carries TRBV7-3 and TRBJ2-1; no firm D call. The V gene's germline CDR1 is SGHTA and CDR2 FQGTGA. Trimming removed 1 base from V and 6 bases from J, with 10 bases in between. The CDR3 contains 14 residues. The CDR3 nucleotides are TGTGCCAGCAGCTTAATGGGCAACTTCAATGAGCAGTTCTTC. Translated: CASSLMGNFNEQFF.

Note on this clone: This same CDR3 is encoded by further DNA sequences in the sample. The chain couples TRBV27 to TRBJ2-1, with 14 bases lining up with TRBD2. Germline V CDR1 and CDR2: MNHEY, SMNVEV (reference sequence). The CDR3 is made up of 15 amino acids. V lost 3 bases and J lost 6; bases outside the gene matches: 1. The CDR3 DNA sequence: TGTGCCAGCAGTTTTGGGACTAGCGGGAGCAATGAGCAGTTCTTC. Protein product: CASSFGTSGSNEQFF.

The rearrangement uses TRBV19 and TRBJ2-1; 10 nucleotides align to TRBD1. Per the germline V gene, CDR1 is LNHDA and CDR2 is SQIVND (reference sequence). V lost 5 bases and J lost 3; bases outside the gene matches: 7. This CDR3 has 16 residues. As DNA, the CDR3 is TGTGCCAGTAGTTCGGTGACAGGGGGCTTCTACAATGAGCAGTTCTTC. Translated: CASSSVTGGFYNEQFF. The full variable domain, completed using reference TRBV19 and TRBJ2-1, is DGGITQSPKYLFRKEGQNVTLSCEQNLNHDAMYWYRQDPGQGLRLIYYSQIVNDFQKGDIAEGYSVSREKKESFPLTVTSAQKNPTAFYLCASSSVTGGFYNEQFFGPGTRLTVL.

The chain employs TRBV2 and TRBJ1-1; 7 bases match TRBD1. Germline values: CDR1 SNHLY, CDR2 FYNNEI. This CDR3 is 14 amino acids long. The trim removed 7 bases at V and 2 bases at J, leaving 7 bases unmatched. In nucleotides, the CDR3 is TGTGCCAGCATTCAGGGGGTTGGAAACACTGAAGCTTTCTTT. It is translated as CASIQGVGNTEAFF.

The chain couples TRBV9 to TRBJ2-5; tentatively, D is TRBD1 (6 bases). Trimming shortened V by 0 bases and J by 1 base, and 13 bases separated the two germline ends. The CDR3 runs to 16 residues. Germline assignment: CDR1 SGDLS and CDR2 YYNGEE. CDR3 DNA: TGTGCCAGCAGCGTAGGCCCGGGACAAGGCCAAGAGACCCAGTACTTC. Translated, it gives CASSVGPGQGQETQYF.

The chain combines TRBV28 with TRBJ1-2; D might be TRBD1 (6 bases). Trimming took off 6 bases at V and 1 base at J, with 15 bases between the two ends. Per germline, CDR1 MDHEN and CDR2 SYDVKM. The CDR3 has 15 residues. The DNA for the CDR3 is TGTGCCAGCAGCCTCAGGACAGTAAATAACTATGGCTACACCTTC. Translation: CASSLRTVNNYGYTF.

This clone occurred a few times. For the CDR3, the DNA is TGTGCCAGCAACCTAGGACAGGGGGCAAAAGGAACGCAGTATTTT. Amino acids: CASNLGQGAKGTQYF. This sequence joins TRBV5-6 and TRBJ2-3; 11 nucleotides agree with TRBD1. The ends lost 6 bases at V and 9 bases at J; junction bases unmatched: 12. The CDR3 length is 15 residues. Germline CDR1 SGHDT, CDR2 YYEEEE.

The genes are TRBV7-9 and TRBJ2-7; 7 bases map to TRBD2. The J segment lost 5 bases and the V segment lost 4 bases, leaving 11 bases of the junction unmatched. This CDR3 has 15 residues. CDR1 SEHNR and CDR2 FQNEAQ come from the germline V gene (reference sequence). The CDR3 bases are TGTGCCAGCAGCTCCGGGGAGGGAGGAAAAAACGAGCAGTACTTC. Residues: CASSSGEGGKNEQYF.

This CDR3 is CAISQTTQETQYF. CDR3 bases: TGTGCCATCAGTCAGACTACTCAAGAGACCCAGTACTTC. The chain is built from TRBV10-3 and TRBJ2-5; D possibly corresponds to TRBD2 (5 bases). The CDR3 spans 13 residues. V was shortened by 5 bases and J by 2 bases, with 9 bases between the two germline ends. CDR1 and CDR2 from the germline V gene are ENHRY and SYGVKD.

This clone has more than one count but fewer than ten. Here the CDR3 DNA reads TGCGCCAGCAGCACCGGACAAGTAACCTACGAGCAGTACTTC. Its translation: CASSTGQVTYEQYF. The rearrangement uses TRBV5-1 and TRBJ2-7, with D perhaps matching TRBD1 (5 bases). The CDR3 totals 14 residues. The V end was cut by 4 bases, the J end by 2 bases, with 13 bases between. CDR1 and CDR2 (germline): SGHRS, YFSETQ.

V is TRBV29-1 and J is TRBJ2-5; D is uncertain. Germline V lookup: CDR1 SQVTM, CDR2 ANQGSEA. The CDR3 length is 16 residues. V was shortened by 4 bases and J by 2 bases, with 20 bases between the two germline ends. The CDR3 spells CSVADSHAPPQETQYF. CDR3 in DNA: TGCAGCGTTGCCGACTCACACGCTCCCCCGCAAGAGACCCAGTACTTC.

The chain employs TRBV29-1 and TRBJ1-1; perhaps TRBD1 as D (6 bases). This CDR3 comprises 15 residues. V lost 6 bases and J lost 0, with 17 bases in between. Germline CDR1 is SQVTM and CDR2 is ANQGSEA. This CDR3 reads CSVSVGGSVNTEAFF. The CDR3 DNA reads TGCAGCGTCTCGGTAGGGGGTTCGGTGAACACTGAAGCTTTCTTT.

The chain carries TRBV2 and TRBJ2-1; 12 bases match TRBD2. Germline V CDR1 and CDR2: SNHLY, FYNNEI. J gave up 5 bases and V 6 bases, and 8 bases lay outside the gene matches. This CDR3 has 16 residues. The CDR3 region has the DNA TGTGCCAGCAGAGAGACTAGCGGGAGTAGGAACAATGAGCAGTTCTTC. It is translated as CASRETSGSRNNEQFF.